The T cell receptor (beta chain) under discussion was sequenced for a study of T cell changes during pregnancy in multiple sclerosis. Method: immunoSEQ multiplex PCR; TCRdb's copy keeps in-frame clones and lacks some. The table includes around 63,000 clones, 91% detected once. Losses at the gene ends were 0 bases for V and 11 bases for J; bases not matched to a gene: 10. The CDR3 spans 14 residues. CDR1 is SGHRS and CDR2 is YFSETQ in the germline V gene. This clone appeared a single time. Sequencing used peripheral blood, obtained after pregnancy. The chain employs TRBV5-1 and TRBJ1-2, with 7 bases aligning to TRBD1. The sequence derives from a female donor in good health, enrolled as a control in a pregnancy study. CDR3 bases: TGCGCCAGCAGCTTGGCGGACAGGAGCGGAAGGTACACCTTC. Translation: CASSLADRSGRYTF.